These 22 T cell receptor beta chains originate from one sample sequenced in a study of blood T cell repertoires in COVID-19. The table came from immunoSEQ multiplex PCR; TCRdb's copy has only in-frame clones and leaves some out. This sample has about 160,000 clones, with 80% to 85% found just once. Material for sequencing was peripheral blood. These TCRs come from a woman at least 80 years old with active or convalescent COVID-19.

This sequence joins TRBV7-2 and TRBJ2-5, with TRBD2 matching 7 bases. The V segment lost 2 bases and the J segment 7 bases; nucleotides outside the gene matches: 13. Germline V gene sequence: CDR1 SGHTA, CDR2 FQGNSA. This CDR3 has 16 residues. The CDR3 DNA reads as TGTGCCAGCAGCTTACCCAGCGGGGCCCATCAGGGGACCCAGTACTTC. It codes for CASSLPSGAHQGTQYF.

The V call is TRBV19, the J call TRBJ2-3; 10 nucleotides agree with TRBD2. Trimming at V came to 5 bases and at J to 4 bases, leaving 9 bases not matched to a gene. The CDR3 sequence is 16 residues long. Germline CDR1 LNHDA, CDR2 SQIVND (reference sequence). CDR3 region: CASSPLKRGGADTQYF. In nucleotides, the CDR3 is TGTGCCAGTAGTCCCCTTAAGCGGGGGGGGGCAGATACGCAGTATTTT. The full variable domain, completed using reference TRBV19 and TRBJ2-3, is DGGITQSPKYLFRKEGQNVTLSCEQNLNHDAMYWYRQDPGQGLRLIYYSQIVNDFQKGDIAEGYSVSREKKESFPLTVTSAQKNPTAFYLCASSPLKRGGADTQYFGPGTRLTVL.

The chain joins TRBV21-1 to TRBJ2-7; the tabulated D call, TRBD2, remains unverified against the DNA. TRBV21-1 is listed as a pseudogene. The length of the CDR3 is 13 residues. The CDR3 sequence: CARGRAGIGEQYF. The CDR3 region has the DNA TGTGCCCGAGGGAGGGCGGGCATTGGCGAGCAGTACTTC.

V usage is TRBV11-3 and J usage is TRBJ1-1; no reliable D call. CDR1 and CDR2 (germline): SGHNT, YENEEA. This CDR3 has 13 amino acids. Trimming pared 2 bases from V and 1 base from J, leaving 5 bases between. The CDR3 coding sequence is TGTGCCAGCAGCTTACGGGAGAACACTGAAGCTTTCTTT. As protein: CASSLRENTEAFF.

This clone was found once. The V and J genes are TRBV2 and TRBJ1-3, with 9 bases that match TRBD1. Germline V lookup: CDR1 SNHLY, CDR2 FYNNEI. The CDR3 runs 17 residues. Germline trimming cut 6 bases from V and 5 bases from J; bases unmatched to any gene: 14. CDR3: CASSLQGAGLVRNTIYF. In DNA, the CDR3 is TGTGCCAGCAGCCTACAGGGGGCCGGACTCGTTAGAAACACCATATATTTT.

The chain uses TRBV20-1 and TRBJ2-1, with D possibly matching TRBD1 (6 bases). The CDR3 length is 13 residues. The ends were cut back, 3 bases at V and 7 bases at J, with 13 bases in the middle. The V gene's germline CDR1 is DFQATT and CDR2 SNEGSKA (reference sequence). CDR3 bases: TGCAGTGCTAGTAAGCAGGGGCTAAATGAGCAGTTCTTC. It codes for CSASKQGLNEQFF.

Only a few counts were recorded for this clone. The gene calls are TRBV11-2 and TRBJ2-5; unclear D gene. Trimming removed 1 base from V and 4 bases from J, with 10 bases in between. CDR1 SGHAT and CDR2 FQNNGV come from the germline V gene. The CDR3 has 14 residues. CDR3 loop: CASSLGSSIETQYF. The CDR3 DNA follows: TGTGCCAGCAGCTTAGGTAGTAGCATAGAGACCCAGTACTTC. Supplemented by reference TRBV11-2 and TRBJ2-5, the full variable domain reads EAGVAQSPRYKIIEKRQSVAFWCNPISGHATLYWYQQILGQGPKLLIQFQNNGVVDDSQLPKDRFSAERLKGVDSTLKIQPAKLEDSAVYLCASSLGSSIETQYFGPGTRLLVL.

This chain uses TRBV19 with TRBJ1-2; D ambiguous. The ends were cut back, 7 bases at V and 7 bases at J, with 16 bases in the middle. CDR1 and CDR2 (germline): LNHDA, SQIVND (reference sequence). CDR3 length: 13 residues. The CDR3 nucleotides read TGTGCCAGTAACCCAGCAGCCGGGTCTGGCTACACCTTC. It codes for CASNPAAGSGYTF. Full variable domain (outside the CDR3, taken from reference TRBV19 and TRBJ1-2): DGGITQSPKYLFRKEGQNVTLSCEQNLNHDAMYWYRQDPGQGLRLIYYSQIVNDFQKGDIAEGYSVSREKKESFPLTVTSAQKNPTAFYLCASNPAAGSGYTFGSGTRLTVV.

The CDR3 protein is CSVGDTDSSTDTQYF. CDR3 in DNA: TGCAGCGTTGGGGACACAGACTCTAGCACAGATACGCAGTATTTT. The chain carries TRBV29-1 and TRBJ2-3; a weak D match, TRBD1 (6 bases). The germline V gene encodes CDR1 SQVTM and CDR2 ANQGSEA. This CDR3 is built from 15 residues. V was trimmed by 4 bases and J by 0 bases, leaving 14 bases between them.

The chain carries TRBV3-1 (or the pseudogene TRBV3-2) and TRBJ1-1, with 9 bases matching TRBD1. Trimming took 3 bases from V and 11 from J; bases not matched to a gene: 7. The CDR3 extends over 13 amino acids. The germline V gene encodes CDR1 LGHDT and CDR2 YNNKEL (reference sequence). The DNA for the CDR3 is TGTGCCAGCAGCCAGGCGGGACAGGGCTGGGCTTTCTTT. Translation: CASSQAGQGWAFF.

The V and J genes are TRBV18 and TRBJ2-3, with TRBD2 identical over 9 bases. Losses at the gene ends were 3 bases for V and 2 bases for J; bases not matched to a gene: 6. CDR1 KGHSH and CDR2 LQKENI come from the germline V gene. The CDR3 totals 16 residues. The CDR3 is CASSPRLAANTDTQYF. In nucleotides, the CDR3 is TGTGCCAGCTCACCTCGACTAGCGGCCAACACAGATACGCAGTATTTT.

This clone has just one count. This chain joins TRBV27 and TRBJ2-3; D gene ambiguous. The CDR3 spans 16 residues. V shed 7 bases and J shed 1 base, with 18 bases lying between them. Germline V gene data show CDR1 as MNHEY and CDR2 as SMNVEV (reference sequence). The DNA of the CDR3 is TGTGCCAGCACCCACAATAACGGGTGGGGCACAGATACGCAGTATTTT. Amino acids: CASTHNNGWGTDTQYF.

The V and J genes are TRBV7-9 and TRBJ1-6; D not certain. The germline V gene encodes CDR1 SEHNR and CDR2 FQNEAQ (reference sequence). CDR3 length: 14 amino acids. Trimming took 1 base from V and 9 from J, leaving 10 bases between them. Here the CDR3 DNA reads TGTGCCAGCAGCTTAGGGGCCTGGGCTTCACCCCTCCACTTT. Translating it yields CASSLGAWASPLHF.

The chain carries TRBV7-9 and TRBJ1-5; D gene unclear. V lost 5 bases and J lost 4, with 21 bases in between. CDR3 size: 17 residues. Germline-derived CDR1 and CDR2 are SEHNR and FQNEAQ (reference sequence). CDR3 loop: CASSLGEGPAGNQPQHF. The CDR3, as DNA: TGTGCCAGCAGCCTAGGAGAAGGGCCCGCGGGGAATCAGCCCCAGCATTTT.

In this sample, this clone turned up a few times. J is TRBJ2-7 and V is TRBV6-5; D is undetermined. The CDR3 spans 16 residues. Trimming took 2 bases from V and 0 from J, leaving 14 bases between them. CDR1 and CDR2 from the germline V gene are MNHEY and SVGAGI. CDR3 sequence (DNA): TGTGCCAGCAGTTACGCCAGGTTCTCCGGCTCCTACGAGCAGTACTTC. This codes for CASSYARFSGSYEQYF.

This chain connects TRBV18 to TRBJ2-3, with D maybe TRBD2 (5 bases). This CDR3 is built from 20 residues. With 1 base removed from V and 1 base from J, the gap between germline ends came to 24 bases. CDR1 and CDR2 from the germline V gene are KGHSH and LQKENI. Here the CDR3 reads CASSPQYNPYRTYRTDTQYF. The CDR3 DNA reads TGTGCCAGCTCACCACAATATAATCCCTACCGGACTTATCGCACAGATACGCAGTATTTT.

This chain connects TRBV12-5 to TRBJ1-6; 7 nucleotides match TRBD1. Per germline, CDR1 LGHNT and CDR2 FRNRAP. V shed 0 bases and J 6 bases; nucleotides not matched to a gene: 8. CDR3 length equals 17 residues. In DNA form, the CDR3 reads TGTGCTAGTGGTTTGGTACGGACAGGAACTGGTAATTCACCCCTCCACTTT. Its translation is CASGLVRTGTGNSPLHF. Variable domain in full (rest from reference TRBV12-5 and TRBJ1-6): DARVTQTPRHKVTEMGQEVTMRCQPILGHNTVFWYRQTMMQGLELLAYFRNRAPLDDSGMPKDRFSAEMPDATLATLKIQPSEPRDSAVYFCASGLVRTGTGNSPLHFGNGTRLTVT.

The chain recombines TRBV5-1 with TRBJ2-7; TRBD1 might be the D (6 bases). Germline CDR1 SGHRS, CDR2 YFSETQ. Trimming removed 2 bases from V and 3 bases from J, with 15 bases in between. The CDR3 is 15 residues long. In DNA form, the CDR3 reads TGCGCCAGCAGCTTCGTAGGGACATCAGACTACGAGCAGTACTTC. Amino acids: CASSFVGTSDYEQYF. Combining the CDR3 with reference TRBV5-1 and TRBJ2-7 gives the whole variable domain KAGVTQTPRYLIKTRGQQVTLSCSPISGHRSVSWYQQTPGQGLQFLFEYFSETQRNKGNFPGRFSGRQFSNSRSEMNVSTLELGDSALYLCASSFVGTSDYEQYFGPGTRLTVT.

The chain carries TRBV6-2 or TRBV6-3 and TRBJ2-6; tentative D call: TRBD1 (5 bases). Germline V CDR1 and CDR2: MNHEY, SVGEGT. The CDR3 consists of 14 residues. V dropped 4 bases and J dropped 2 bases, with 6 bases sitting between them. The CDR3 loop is CASSLGAGANVLTF. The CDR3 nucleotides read TGTGCCAGCAGTTTAGGGGCTGGGGCCAACGTCCTGACTTTC.

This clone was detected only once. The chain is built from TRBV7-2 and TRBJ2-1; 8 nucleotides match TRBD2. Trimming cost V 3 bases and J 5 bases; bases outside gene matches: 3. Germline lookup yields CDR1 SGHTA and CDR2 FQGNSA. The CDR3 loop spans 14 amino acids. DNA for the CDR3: TGTGCCAGCAGCTTTGGACTAGCCCACAATGAGCAGTTCTTC. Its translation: CASSFGLAHNEQFF.

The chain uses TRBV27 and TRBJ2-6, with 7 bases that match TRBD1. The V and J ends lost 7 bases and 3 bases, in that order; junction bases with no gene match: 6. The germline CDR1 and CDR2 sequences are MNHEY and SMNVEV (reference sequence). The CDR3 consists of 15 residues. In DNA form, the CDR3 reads TGTGCCAGCACTACAGGGGCAGTTGGGGCCAACGTCCTGACTTTC. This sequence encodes CASTTGAVGANVLTF.

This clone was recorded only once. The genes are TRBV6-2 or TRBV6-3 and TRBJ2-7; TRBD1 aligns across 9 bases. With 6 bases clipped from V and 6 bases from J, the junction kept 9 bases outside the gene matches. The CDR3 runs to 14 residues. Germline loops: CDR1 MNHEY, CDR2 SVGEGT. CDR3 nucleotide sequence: TGTGCCAGCAGCCGACAGGGGGGGTTAGGCGAGCAGTACTTC. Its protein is CASSRQGGLGEQYF.